The 28 T cell receptor beta chains below come from one sample, sequenced in a study of blood T cell repertoires in COVID-19. Measured with immunoSEQ multiplex PCR; TCRdb has only the in-frame clones, and not every one. The sample lists 80,000 to 95,000 clones, over 80% occurring once. The sequencing input was peripheral blood. Receptors originate from a woman older than 75 with active or convalescent COVID-19.

The chain carries TRBV11-3 and TRBJ1-3; no firm D call. In germline, CDR1 is SGHNT, CDR2 YENEEA. This CDR3 is 16 amino acids long. V lost 3 bases, J lost 0 bases, and 12 bases lay in between. The CDR3 DNA is TGTGCCAGCAGCTTCACCGTCACTCACTCTGGAAACACCATATATTTT. It yields the protein CASSFTVTHSGNTIYF.

A word on this clone: No conserved phenylalanine or tryptophan is present at the end of the CDR3, so a read error is the likely explanation. It is unclear where the CDR3 begins or ends on the DNA, so no DNA is shown, and the CDR3 is as TCRdb lists it. J is TRBJ2-6 and V is TRBV12-5; the table assigns TRBD2, which was not confirmed against the DNA. 8 amino acids form the CDR3, both terminal residues included. Germline CDR1 LGHNT, CDR2 FRNRAP. The CDR3 loop is CASGLAGR.

The chain has TRBV6-5 and TRBJ2-7, with D perhaps matching TRBD2 (6 bases). The V gene lost 7 bases and the J gene lost 5 bases, with 18 bases spanning the gap. CDR1 and CDR2 from the germline V gene are MNHEY and SVGAGI. This CDR3 has 14 amino acids. The CDR3 sequence is CASIRTEGAHEQYF. In DNA, the CDR3 is TGTGCCAGCATCCGCACGGAGGGAGCCCACGAGCAGTACTTC.

V usage is TRBV5-1 and J usage is TRBJ2-7, with TRBD1 matching over 9 bases. V gave up 2 bases and J gave up 3 bases; unmatched junction bases: 6. Germline V gene data show CDR1 as SGHRS and CDR2 as YFSETQ. CDR3 length: 15 residues. The CDR3: CASSFGQGIFYEQYF. The CDR3 bases are TGCGCCAGCAGCTTCGGACAGGGGATTTTCTACGAGCAGTACTTC.

V is TRBV19 and J is TRBJ2-1; possible D gene TRBD2, 7 bases. This CDR3 contains 13 residues. The germline V gene has CDR1 LNHDA and CDR2 SQIVND (reference sequence). Trimming took off 7 bases at V and 8 bases at J, with 15 bases between the two ends. The CDR3 here is CASIRGGGDEQFF. CDR3 coding DNA: TGTGCCAGTATCCGAGGGGGGGGTGATGAGCAGTTCTTC.

The rearrangement joins TRBV19 to TRBJ1-5; possibly TRBD1 for D (5 bases). V was shortened by 5 bases and J by 4 bases, with 12 bases between the two germline ends. Germline assignment: CDR1 LNHDA and CDR2 SQIVND (reference sequence). The CDR3 is 14 amino acids. The CDR3 nucleotides are TGTGCCAGTAGTCGACAGTATCAAAATCAGCCCCAGCATTTT. Residues: CASSRQYQNQPQHF.

The chain uses TRBV12-5 and TRBJ2-5; 14 bases match TRBD2. Germline V gene sequence: CDR1 LGHNT, CDR2 FRNRAP. CDR3 length: 17 amino acids. The V segment lost 5 bases and the J segment 2 bases; nucleotides outside the gene matches: 7. The CDR3, as DNA: TGTGCTAGTGGTCCCGGGACTAGCGGGAGTATACAAGAGACCCAGTACTTC. This codes for CASGPGTSGSIQETQYF. Combining the CDR3 with reference TRBV12-5 and TRBJ2-5 gives the whole variable domain DARVTQTPRHKVTEMGQEVTMRCQPILGHNTVFWYRQTMMQGLELLAYFRNRAPLDDSGMPKDRFSAEMPDATLATLKIQPSEPRDSAVYFCASGPGTSGSIQETQYFGPGTRLLVL.

This clone was counted a few times. The chain is built from TRBV29-1 and TRBJ1-2, with 9 bases identical to TRBD1. The CDR3 totals 14 residues. The J segment lost 6 bases and the V segment lost 2 bases, leaving 7 bases of the junction unmatched. Germline CDR1 is SQVTM and CDR2 is ANQGSEA. The DNA for the CDR3 is TGCAGCGTTGAAAATTTGACAGGGGGGCATGGCTACACCTTC. Amino acid sequence: CSVENLTGGHGYTF.

The rearrangement uses TRBV10-2 and TRBJ1-5; 9 nucleotides agree with TRBD1. The CDR3 is 15 residues long. The germline V gene has CDR1 WSHSY and CDR2 SAAADI. J lost 6 bases, V lost 4 bases, and 7 bases had no gene match. The CDR3 loop reads CASSAQGTGLQPQHF. Here the CDR3 DNA reads TGCGCCAGCAGTGCCCAAGGGACAGGGCTTCAGCCCCAGCATTTT.

V usage is TRBV4-1 and J usage is TRBJ2-3; 7 nucleotides match TRBD2. The CDR3 covers 18 residues. Germline-derived CDR1 and CDR2 are MGHRA and YSYEKL. V dropped 1 base and J dropped 0; count of bases not matched to a gene: 10. The CDR3 DNA reads as TGCGCCAGCAGCCAAGTGCGCGGGGGACCCCTTAGCACAGATACGCAGTATTTT. The encoded protein is CASSQVRGGPLSTDTQYF.

The chain joins TRBV5-6 to TRBJ1-3; maybe TRBD1 (5 bases). Germline V gene lookup returns CDR1 SGHDT and CDR2 YYEEEE. Trimming shortened V by 2 bases and J by 2 bases, and 11 bases separated the two germline ends. The length of the CDR3 is 15 residues. CDR3 in amino acids: CASSFEGRTGNTIYF. In DNA form, the CDR3 reads TGTGCCAGCAGCTTTGAGGGGAGGACTGGAAACACCATATATTTT.

The chain combines TRBV3-1 (or the pseudogene TRBV3-2) with TRBJ1-2, with D possibly being TRBD1 (6 bases). Trimming shortened V by 0 bases and J by 8 bases, and 19 bases separated the two germline ends. The CDR3 is 16 residues long. In germline, CDR1 is LGHDT, CDR2 YNNKEL (reference sequence). The CDR3 sequence is CASSQDPGRGSGGYTF. The CDR3 nucleotides read TGTGCCAGCAGCCAAGATCCGGGGAGGGGGTCTGGGGGCTACACCTTC.

The gene calls are TRBV30 and TRBJ2-1; TRBD1 might be the D (7 bases). Germline V CDR1 and CDR2: GTSNPN, SVGIG (reference sequence). The CDR3 totals 15 residues. V gave up 3 bases and J gave up 7 bases, with 19 bases separating them. CDR3 sequence: CAWSAGGQLRNEQFF. The CDR3 DNA reads TGTGCCTGGAGCGCCGGGGGACAGCTGAGGAATGAGCAGTTCTTC.

This chain connects TRBV9 to TRBJ1-5; no clear D. The germline gives CDR1 SGDLS, CDR2 YYNGEE. This CDR3 spans 15 amino acids. The V gene lost 0 bases and the J gene lost 6 bases, with 13 bases spanning the gap. The CDR3 reads CASSVGSEGFQPQHF. CDR3 DNA: TGTGCCAGCAGCGTAGGGTCGGAGGGATTTCAGCCCCAGCATTTT.

V gene TRBV5-1 combines with J gene TRBJ2-3; the D gene is possibly TRBD1 (6 bases). The CDR3 loop spans 15 amino acids. Germline-derived CDR1 and CDR2 are SGHRS and YFSETQ. Trimming cost V 1 base and J 6 bases, with 15 bases left between them. CDR3 sequence (DNA): TGCGCCAGCAGCTTGATGGGCGAGGGGGACGATACGCAGTATTTT. Its translation is CASSLMGEGDDTQYF.

J is TRBJ2-3 and V is TRBV11-3; perhaps TRBD2 as D (6 bases). V lost 1 base, J lost 4 bases, and 12 bases lay in between. This CDR3 contains 15 residues. CDR1 and CDR2 (germline): SGHNT, YENEEA. The CDR3 sequence is CASSLGGELADTQYF. Here the CDR3 DNA reads TGTGCCAGCAGCTTAGGGGGGGAATTGGCAGATACGCAGTATTTT.

This sequence joins TRBV5-1 and TRBJ2-1; 8 nucleotides line up with TRBD1. This CDR3 contains 15 residues. V dropped 0 bases and J dropped 4; count of bases not matched to a gene: 3. Germline loops: CDR1 SGHRS, CDR2 YFSETQ. In nucleotides, the CDR3 is TGCGCCAGCAGCTTGGGAGGACAGGGTTACAATGAGCAGTTCTTC. Its protein product is CASSLGGQGYNEQFF.

The chain recombines TRBV5-1 with TRBJ1-1, with D tentatively TRBD1 (6 bases). This CDR3 comprises 16 residues. The ends were cut back, 3 bases at V and 1 base at J, with 16 bases in the middle. CDR1 and CDR2 (germline): SGHRS, YFSETQ. The CDR3 loop is CASSYRGGARNTEAFF. CDR3 sequence (DNA): TGCGCCAGCAGCTATAGAGGGGGGGCAAGGAACACTGAAGCTTTCTTT.

The chain has TRBV7-9 and TRBJ2-2; no reliable D call. Germline CDR1 SEHNR, CDR2 FQNEAQ (reference sequence). V shed 7 bases and J shed 3 bases, with 6 bases lying between them. The CDR3 runs to 12 residues. This chain's CDR3 is CASNADTGELFF. The CDR3 DNA sequence: TGTGCCAGCAACGCGGACACCGGGGAGCTGTTTTTT.

This chain links TRBV18 with TRBJ1-1; no firm D call. The V end lost 8 bases, the J end lost 1 base, and 11 bases lay between the germline ends. The CDR3 spans 13 residues. The germline gives CDR1 KGHSH, CDR2 LQKENI. DNA of the CDR3: TGTGCCAGCACCTCCACACAGAACACTGAAGCTTTCTTT. This translates into CASTSTQNTEAFF.

The rearrangement joins TRBV7-3 to TRBJ1-5; 7 bases fit TRBD1. The junction had 0 bases not matched to a gene; V was cut back by 3 bases and J by 4 bases. Germline V lookup: CDR1 SGHTA, CDR2 FQGTGA. The CDR3 has 13 amino acids. The chain's CDR3 is CASSLDRNQPQHF. For the CDR3, the DNA is TGTGCCAGCAGCTTGGACAGGAATCAGCCCCAGCATTTT. Based on the CDR3 plus reference TRBV7-3 and TRBJ1-5, the full variable domain is GAGVSQTPSNKVTEKGKYVELRCDPISGHTALYWYRQSLGQGPEFLIYFQGTGAADDSGLPNDRFFAVRPEGSVSTLKIQRTERGDSAVYLCASSLDRNQPQHFGDGTRLSIL.

This chain connects TRBV7-3 to TRBJ2-6; unclear D gene. The ends were cut back, 5 bases at V and 1 base at J, with 6 bases in the middle. The CDR3 runs to 14 residues. The V gene's germline CDR1 is SGHTA and CDR2 FQGTGA. CDR3 DNA sequence: TGTGCCAGCAGCGCCTATTCTGGGGCCAACGTCCTGACTTTC. It translates to CASSAYSGANVLTF.

The V and J genes are TRBV2 and TRBJ2-7, with 10 nucleotides matching TRBD2. CDR3 length: 13 residues. V shed 4 bases and J 3 bases; nucleotides not matched to a gene: 0. The germline V gene encodes CDR1 SNHLY and CDR2 FYNNEI. The CDR3, as DNA: TGTGCCAGCAGTGGGACTAGCGGCTACGAGCAGTACTTC. As protein: CASSGTSGYEQYF.

The gene calls are TRBV20-1 and TRBJ2-1; D is uncertain. V lost 0 bases to trimming and J lost 12 bases, with 9 bases between them. From germline, CDR1 is DFQATT and CDR2 SNEGSKA (reference sequence). The CDR3 consists of 11 residues. The CDR3 region is CSARDLPGQFF. The CDR3 DNA sequence: TGCAGTGCTAGAGATCTACCGGGGCAGTTCTTC.

This clone was picked up a small number of times. The chain combines TRBV2 with TRBJ1-5; D not certain. Germline V gene lookup returns CDR1 SNHLY and CDR2 FYNNEI. Trimming took off 3 bases at V and 6 bases at J, with 9 bases between the two ends. This CDR3 is 13 amino acids long. The CDR3 protein is CASSEGRFQPQHF. In DNA form, the CDR3 reads TGTGCCAGCAGTGAGGGGAGGTTTCAGCCCCAGCATTTT.

V gene TRBV6-1 combines with J gene TRBJ1-1; a weak D match, TRBD1 (5 bases). This CDR3 is built from 13 residues. V was trimmed by 1 base and J by 11 bases, leaving 14 bases between them. Germline loops: CDR1 MNHNS, CDR2 SASEGT. This chain's CDR3 is CASSEDPAGGAFF. CDR3 in DNA: TGTGCCAGCAGTGAAGATCCGGCGGGGGGGGCTTTCTTT.

The rearrangement links TRBV4-1 to TRBJ2-1, with 9 bases fitting TRBD2. Trimming at V came to 3 bases and at J to 9 bases, leaving 9 bases not matched to a gene. The CDR3 runs to 15 residues. The V gene's germline CDR1 is MGHRA and CDR2 YSYEKL. The CDR3 nucleotides are TGCGCCAGCAGCCAGACTAGCGGCCTTTTGGGTGAGCAGTTCTTC. As protein: CASSQTSGLLGEQFF.

The CDR3 sequence: CASSSQDRRGNTIYF. Here the CDR3 DNA reads TGTGCCAGTAGTTCCCAGGACAGAAGAGGAAACACCATATATTTT. This chain uses TRBV19 with TRBJ1-3; a weak D match, TRBD1 (6 bases). The CDR3 extends over 15 amino acids. Germline CDR1 and CDR2: LNHDA and SQIVND (reference sequence). Deletions cut 5 bases from V and 4 bases from J, with 15 bases between.